These T cell receptor beta chains were read from a single sample in a study of cytomegalovirus exposure and HLA in healthy donors. The data were produced by immunoSEQ multiplex PCR, yet TCRdb's version contains in-frame clones alone and is incomplete. The repertoire consists of 200,000 to 250,000 clones, with around 86% occurring once and the leading ten covering 2.7%. Input material: PBMCs. These receptors all stem from a woman aged 40 to 50 in good health and CMV-seronegative. The CDR3 runs from the conserved cysteine through the conserved F or W. The D gene is left open where the match is weak. Size tells how often a clone was seen (once, few, many) or the class of an expanded clone, and some rows leave it out.

j_call d_call v_call clone_size cdr3_aa cdr3_nt
TRBJ2-3 TRBD1 TRBV5-1 - CASRLGDRESKGTDTQYF TGCGCCAGCAGGCTTGGGGACAGGGAATCTAAGGGCACAGATACGCAGTATTTT
TRBJ2-7 - TRBV19 - CASSAGPLSYEQYF TGTGCCAGTTCGGCGGGTCCTCTGTCCTACGAGCAGTACTTC
TRBJ1-5 TRBD1 TRBV6-5 few CASSWTGGQPQHF TGTGCCAGCAGTTGGACAGGGGGACAGCCCCAGCATTTT
TRBJ1-2 TRBD1 TRBV6-5 - CASSLTGGTANYGYTF TGTGCCAGCAGTTTAACAGGGGGGACAGCTAACTATGGCTACACCTTC
TRBJ1-2 TRBD1 TRBV7-9 - CASSPGQGSVYGYTF TGTGCCAGCAGCCCCGGACAGGGGTCGGTCTATGGCTACACCTTC
TRBJ1-2 - TRBV30 - CASHHQGSWGYTF TGTGCCTCCCATCACCAGGGTTCGTGGGGCTACACCTTC
TRBJ1-4 - TRBV9 - CASSPSVSMAGEKLFF TGTGCCAGCAGCCCTAGCGTCAGCATGGCCGGTGAAAAACTGTTTTTT
TRBJ2-7 - TRBV19 - CASSIDGGSYEQYF TGTGCCAGTAGTATAGACGGCGGATCCTACGAGCAGTACTTC
TRBJ2-7 - TRBV5-1 few CASSQRQAYEQYF TGCGCCAGCAGCCAAAGACAGGCCTACGAGCAGTACTTC
TRBJ1-1 - TRBV7-9 - CASSRGGEEKRGAFF TGTGCCAGCAGCCGCGGGGGGGAGGAGAAGAGGGGAGCTTTCTTT
TRBJ2-7 - TRBV10-2 - CASRGSAYETYEQYF TGCGCCAGCAGGGGGAGCGCCTACGAGACCTACGAGCAGTACTTC
TRBJ2-7 - TRBV9 - CASSVVGDWGYEQYF TGTGCCAGCAGCGTAGTAGGGGACTGGGGCTACGAGCAGTACTTC
TRBJ1-4 - TRBV2 few CATGNSQKLFF TGTGCCACCGGGAACAGCCAAAAACTGTTTTTT
TRBJ2-5 - TRBV27 - CASRVWGESGETQYF TGTGCCAGCAGAGTTTGGGGAGAGAGTGGGGAGACCCAGTACTTC
TRBJ2-7 TRBD2 TRBV6-5 - CASGGGYEQYF TGTGCCAGCGGGGGGGGCTACGAGCAGTACTTC